This is a list of T cell receptor beta chains from one sample in a study of OX40 agonist ivuxolimab in advanced cancers. Profiled with immunoSEQ multiplex PCR; TCRdb holds only in-frame clones, not every one. Counted here are 77,000 or so clones, 90% occurring once; the ten biggest clones make up 0.3% to 0.45%. The sample in question was CD4+ or CD8+ T cells sorted from blood, obtained in a trial of the OX40 agonist ivuxolimab. The receptor source for this set is an adult with an advanced solid tumor such as melanoma, head and neck, liver or kidney cancer. Each CDR3 is given with its conserved first and last residue. The D gene is left open where the match is weak. Not all rows give a size; the values are once, few, many and, for expanded clones, a class.

d_call: .; clone_size: once; j_call: TRBJ2-3; v_call: TRBV7-9; cdr3_aa: CASNQILALRDTQYF; cdr3_nt: TGTGCCAGCAACCAGATTCTAGCCCTCAGGGATACGCAGTATTTT
d_call: .; clone_size: once; j_call: TRBJ2-2; v_call: TRBV18; cdr3_aa: CASSPPASTTGELFF; cdr3_nt: TGTGCCAGCTCACCACCGGCCAGCACCACCGGGGAGCTGTTTTTT
d_call: .; clone_size: .; j_call: TRBJ1-1; v_call: TRBV29-1; cdr3_aa: CSERGMPTAEAFF; cdr3_nt: TGCAGCGAGAGGGGAATGCCGACGGCTGAAGCTTTCTTT
d_call: .; clone_size: .; j_call: TRBJ1-5; v_call: TRBV7-6; cdr3_aa: CASSPDAGGVRPQHF; cdr3_nt: TGTGCCAGCAGCCCCGACGCCGGAGGTGTACGGCCCCAGCATTTT
d_call: TRBD2; clone_size: .; j_call: TRBJ2-7; v_call: TRBV7-8; cdr3_aa: CASSPSSGISYEQYF; cdr3_nt: TGTGCCAGCAGCCCTTCTAGCGGGATCTCCTACGAGCAGTACTTC
d_call: .; clone_size: .; j_call: TRBJ1-6; v_call: TRBV7-2; cdr3_aa: CASRGRAFEGSPLHF; cdr3_nt: TGTGCCAGCAGAGGACGGGCCTTCGAGGGATCACCCCTCCACTTT
d_call: TRBD2; clone_size: .; j_call: TRBJ2-3; v_call: TRBV30; cdr3_aa: CASTLLAGDPLSTDTQYF; cdr3_nt: TGTGCCTCAACGCTACTAGCGGGAGACCCTCTCAGCACAGATACGCAGTATTTT
d_call: TRBD1; clone_size: .; j_call: TRBJ1-2; v_call: TRBV18; cdr3_aa: CASSPGTGVYGYTF; cdr3_nt: TGTGCCAGCTCACCTGGTACAGGGGTATATGGCTACACCTTC
d_call: .; clone_size: few; j_call: TRBJ1-2; v_call: TRBV7-8; cdr3_aa: CASSLYAANYGYTF; cdr3_nt: TGTGCCAGCAGCTTATACGCAGCAAACTATGGCTACACCTTC
d_call: .; clone_size: .; j_call: TRBJ2-5; v_call: TRBV29-1; cdr3_aa: CSVGDGQETQYF; cdr3_nt: TGCAGCGTAGGGGACGGACAAGAGACCCAGTACTTC
d_call: .; clone_size: .; j_call: TRBJ2-2; v_call: TRBV6-5; cdr3_aa: CASSYGTGIAGELFF; cdr3_nt: TGTGCCAGCAGTTACGGGACGGGGATCGCCGGGGAGCTGTTTTTT
d_call: TRBD2; clone_size: .; j_call: TRBJ2-1; v_call: TRBV4-3; cdr3_aa: CASSQDGPSGANNEQFF; cdr3_nt: TGCGCCAGCAGCCAAGATGGCCCAAGCGGGGCCAACAATGAGCAGTTCTTC
d_call: TRBD2; clone_size: .; j_call: TRBJ2-1; v_call: TRBV7-2; cdr3_aa: CASSLAGGPYNEQFF; cdr3_nt: TGTGCCAGCAGCCTAGCGGGGGGGCCCTACAATGAGCAGTTCTTC
d_call: .; clone_size: .; j_call: TRBJ1-1; v_call: TRBV14; cdr3_aa: CASSPQGIAAFF; cdr3_nt: TGTGCCAGCAGCCCACAGGGAATAGCAGCTTTCTTT
d_call: .; clone_size: .; j_call: TRBJ2-7; v_call: TRBV28; cdr3_aa: CASSLYQTGEQYF; cdr3_nt: TGTGCCAGCAGTTTATATCAAACCGGCGAGCAGTACTTC
d_call: .; clone_size: once; j_call: TRBJ2-5; v_call: TRBV6-5; cdr3_aa: CASSLQLSQETQYF; cdr3_nt: TGTGCCAGCAGTTTACAACTATCCCAAGAGACCCAGTACTTC
d_call: .; clone_size: .; j_call: TRBJ1-2; v_call: TRBV29-1; cdr3_aa: CSAQTTGVGGYTF; cdr3_nt: TGCAGCGCCCAGACGACTGGGGTTGGTGGCTACACCTTC
d_call: .; clone_size: .; j_call: TRBJ1-1; v_call: TRBV15; cdr3_aa: CATSRDLGTEAFF; cdr3_nt: TGTGCCACCAGCAGAGATCTGGGCACTGAAGCTTTCTTT
d_call: .; clone_size: .; j_call: TRBJ1-1; v_call: TRBV2; cdr3_aa: CASSEARGPGTEAFF; cdr3_nt: TGTGCCAGCAGTGAAGCGCGAGGCCCCGGCACTGAAGCTTTCTTT
d_call: TRBD1; clone_size: .; j_call: TRBJ2-3; v_call: TRBV6-4; cdr3_aa: CASSVRQGPTDTQYF; cdr3_nt: TGTGCCAGCAGTGTTAGACAGGGCCCCACAGATACGCAGTATTTT
d_call: .; clone_size: .; j_call: TRBJ2-1; v_call: TRBV4-3; cdr3_aa: CASSGLTGFEQFF; cdr3_nt: TGCGCCAGCAGCGGTCTCACAGGGTTTGAGCAGTTCTTC
d_call: TRBD1; clone_size: .; j_call: TRBJ2-2; v_call: TRBV25-1; cdr3_aa: CASSNPRGRRGQTGELFF; cdr3_nt: TGTGCCAGCAGCAACCCCAGAGGTCGCAGGGGGCAGACCGGGGAGCTGTTTTTT
d_call: .; clone_size: once; j_call: TRBJ2-5; v_call: TRBV6-1; cdr3_aa: CASSPPRETQYF; cdr3_nt: TGTGCCAGCAGTCCCCCGAGGGAGACCCAGTACTTC
d_call: .; clone_size: .; j_call: TRBJ1-4; v_call: TRBV7-9; cdr3_aa: CASSLGPAGGEKLFF; cdr3_nt: TGTGCCAGCAGCTTAGGCCCCGCGGGCGGTGAAAAACTGTTTTTT
d_call: TRBD1; clone_size: .; j_call: TRBJ1-2; v_call: TRBV28; cdr3_aa: CASRIQGGDYTF; cdr3_nt: TGTGCCAGCAGAATCCAGGGGGGAGACTACACCTTC
d_call: .; clone_size: .; j_call: TRBJ2-1; v_call: TRBV7-8; cdr3_aa: CASSLDSSYNEQFF; cdr3_nt: TGTGCCAGCAGCTTAGATAGCTCCTACAATGAGCAGTTCTTC
d_call: .; clone_size: .; j_call: TRBJ1-6; v_call: TRBV9; cdr3_aa: CASSPRPASPYNSPLHF; cdr3_nt: TGTGCCAGCAGCCCTCGGCCCGCTTCCCCCTATAATTCACCCCTCCACTTT
d_call: TRBD1; clone_size: .; j_call: TRBJ2-7; v_call: TRBV10-3; cdr3_aa: CAISGGTGASPSYEQYF; cdr3_nt: TGTGCCATCAGTGGGGGGACAGGAGCCTCCCCTTCCTACGAGCAGTACTTC
d_call: .; clone_size: few; j_call: TRBJ2-2; v_call: TRBV19; cdr3_aa: CASSIAGPNTGELFF; cdr3_nt: TGTGCCAGTAGTATAGCAGGTCCGAACACCGGGGAGCTGTTTTTT
d_call: .; clone_size: .; j_call: TRBJ2-4; v_call: TRBV29-1; cdr3_aa: CSVDKGENIQYF; cdr3_nt: TGCAGCGTTGACAAGGGCGAAAACATTCAGTACTTC
d_call: .; clone_size: .; j_call: TRBJ1-4; v_call: TRBV14; cdr3_aa: CASRAPETVTKVFF; cdr3_nt: TGTGCCAGCAGAGCTCCGGAGACGGTGACTAAGGTGTTTTTT